A selection of T cell receptor beta chains follows, all from one sample in a study of blood T cell repertoires in COVID-19. Assay: immunoSEQ multiplex PCR; the TCRdb copy retains only in-frame clones and omits some. The sample contains 150,000 to 250,000 clones, around 81% of which appear only once. Sequencing was performed on PBMCs or T cells enriched from blood (not recorded which). The receptors come from a middle-aged man who had recovered from COVID-19. The CDR3 runs from the conserved cysteine through the conserved F or W. Each record gives: CDR3 DNA, CDR3 protein, J gene, clone size, V gene, D gene. The D gene is left open where the match is weak. Expanded clones are given a class, and other clones once, few, many or no size at all.

TGTGCCACCTCAAACAGGGGGAACACTGAAGCTTTCTTT	CATSNRGNTEAFF	TRBJ1-1	-	TRBV24-1	TRBD1
TGTGCCAGCAGTACTTTTAGCGGGGGGTCCTACGAGCAGTACTTC	CASSTFSGGSYEQYF	TRBJ2-7	-	TRBV6-5	TRBD2
TGCGCCAGCAGCTTGGGTACAGGAGCATATGGCTACACCTTC	CASSLGTGAYGYTF	TRBJ1-2	-	TRBV5-1	-
TGTGCCAGCAGTTACGGAGGGGTTCGGGGAGCTTTCTTT	CASSYGGVRGAFF	TRBJ1-1	-	TRBV6-5	-
TGTGCTCCCAATAGGACAGGGCAATCCAATCAGCCCCAGCATTTT	CAPNRTGQSNQPQHF	TRBJ1-5	-	TRBV25-1	TRBD1
TGTGCCAGCAGCTCTCATTCAGGGGGCGGCGAGCAGTACTTC	CASSSHSGGGEQYF	TRBJ2-7	-	TRBV6-2/TRBV6-3	TRBD1
TGTGCCAGCAGCCTGGGGGGGCGCTCCTATAATTCACCCCTCCACTTT	CASSLGGRSYNSPLHF	TRBJ1-6	-	TRBV5-4	-
TGTGCCAGCGTGGGTGTGGCGGGGGGGCTCAATGAGCAGTTCTTC	CASVGVAGGLNEQFF	TRBJ2-1	-	TRBV6-6	TRBD2
TGTGCCAGCAGTCCGGGGGGTGAAAAACTGTTTTTT	CASSPGGEKLFF	TRBJ1-4	-	TRBV7-9	-
TGTGCCAGCAGTTTGGTGAGGCAGCCTAACCGCCACTCCTACAATGAGCAGTTCTTC	CASSLVRQPNRHSYNEQFF	TRBJ2-1	-	TRBV28	-
TGCGCCAGCAGCCTACCGGGGGGGACCACCGGGGAGCTGTTTTTT	CASSLPGGTTGELFF	TRBJ2-2	once	TRBV4-1	TRBD2
TGTGCCAGCAGCTTTGAGGTTCCGGGCACTGAAGCTTTCTTT	CASSFEVPGTEAFF	TRBJ1-1	-	TRBV5-4	-
TGTGCCAGCAGCTTAAAAGGGGTGAACACTGAAGCTTTCTTT	CASSLKGVNTEAFF	TRBJ1-1	-	TRBV7-9	-
TGTGCCAGCAGTTACTCAGACAGTTCCTACGAGCAGTACTTC	CASSYSDSSYEQYF	TRBJ2-7	-	TRBV6-5	-
TGTGCCAGCAGCCCGCGCGGCGGTGACAACTATGGCTACACCTTC	CASSPRGGDNYGYTF	TRBJ1-2	-	TRBV11-2	-
TGTGCCAGCAGCCAAGTGTCCCTTAACACAGATACGCAGTATTTT	CASSQVSLNTDTQYF	TRBJ2-3	-	TRBV4-2	-
TGTGCCAGCAGCTTAGGACAGAATTACGAGACCCAGTACTTC	CASSLGQNYETQYF	TRBJ2-5	-	TRBV11-2	-
TGTGCCAGCAGCGCAAGACAGCTAAGCACAGATACGCAGTATTTT	CASSARQLSTDTQYF	TRBJ2-3	once	TRBV7-6	-
TGTGCCAGCAGTTTTAATGGCTACACCTTC	CASSFNGYTF	TRBJ1-2	-	TRBV28	-
TGTGCCAGCAGCCTGAGAGGGGCGGGGATCCAAGAGACCCAGTACTTC	CASSLRGAGIQETQYF	TRBJ2-5	-	TRBV3-1/TRBV3-2	-
TGTGCCAGCAGCCAAGCGGGTAGCTCCTACAATGAGCAGTTCTTC	CASSQAGSSYNEQFF	TRBJ2-1	-	TRBV2	-
TGTGCCAGCAGTGAATCTTGGGACAGTAAGGCTTTCTTT	CASSESWDSKAFF	TRBJ1-1	-	TRBV6-1	TRBD1
TGTGCCAGCAGCTTAATAGACAAGTATGGCTACACCTTC	CASSLIDKYGYTF	TRBJ1-2	-	TRBV7-8	-
TGTGCCAGCAGTGAACATGGGACAGGGGGTTACGAGCAGTACTTC	CASSEHGTGGYEQYF	TRBJ2-7	many	TRBV6-1	TRBD1
TGTGCCAGCAGTTTGGCCGACAGGGACCATCAGCCCCAGCATTTT	CASSLADRDHQPQHF	TRBJ1-5	-	TRBV28	TRBD1
TGTGCCACCAAAAGATATGGACAGTCCCGTGGTGACACTGAAGCTTTCTTT	CATKRYGQSRGDTEAFF	TRBJ1-1	once	TRBV15	-
TGTGCCAGCAGTTCGGGACGACTAGCAGTGACCCAGTACTTC	CASSSGRLAVTQYF	TRBJ2-5	-	TRBV27	TRBD2
TGTGCCAGTAGTATGGGATTTAAGGGGGCGAGGTATCAGCCCCAGCATTTT	CASSMGFKGARYQPQHF	TRBJ1-5	-	TRBV19	TRBD1